What follows are 16 T cell receptor beta chains derived from one specimen sequenced in a study of blood T cells in healthy people across ages. Using a J-beta primer mix together with a sample-barcoded 5' primer, a second PCR was run for roughly 7 to 12 cycles. From the 5' RACE reads, TCRdb called clonotypes with MiXCR, one entry per CDR3 protein. This sample yields roughly 860,000 distinct CDR3 sequences, of which roughly 60% are seen a single time; about 27% belongs to the top ten. Sequencing input: blood. These receptors were obtained from a young man in good health.

The rearrangement links TRBV6-2 or TRBV6-3 to TRBJ2-3, with 7 bases lining up with TRBD2. The J segment lost 0 bases and the V segment lost 0 bases, leaving 9 bases of the junction unmatched. The length of the CDR3 is 18 residues. In germline, CDR1 is MNHEY, CDR2 SVGEGT. CDR3 in amino acids: CASSYSSNERGSTDTQYF. The DNA of the CDR3 is TGTGCCAGCAGTTACTCGTCTAATGAGCGGGGCAGCACAGATACGCAGTATTTT.

This clonotype showed up just once. The chain uses TRBV20-1 and TRBJ2-1; 8 positions match TRBD2. Trimming cost V 5 bases and J 3 bases; bases outside gene matches: 6. Germline V gives CDR1 DFQATT, CDR2 SNEGSKA (reference sequence). The CDR3 length is 14 residues. CDR3 nucleotides: TGCAGTGCTCCCGGGACTAGAGACTACAATGAGCAGTTCTTC. Its protein product is CSAPGTRDYNEQFF.

V is TRBV12-5 and J is TRBJ2-3; TRBD2 matches at 8 bases. V lost 5 bases to trimming and J lost 9 bases; unmatched junction nucleotides: 7. This CDR3 comprises 13 residues. The germline V gene encodes CDR1 LGHNT and CDR2 FRNRAP. CDR3 coding DNA: TGTGCTAGTGGTCCAACACGGGGGGGGACGCAGTATTTT. Amino acids: CASGPTRGGTQYF.

This clonotype has just one count. The J gene is TRBJ2-1, the V gene TRBV6-2 or TRBV6-3; TRBD2 matches at 12 bases. This CDR3 has 17 amino acids. Germline V gives CDR1 MNHEY, CDR2 SVGEGT. V gave up 5 bases and J gave up 3 bases; unmatched junction bases: 8. The CDR3 DNA sequence: TGTGCCAGCAGTCCATCCACTAGCGGGGGGCGCTACAATGAGCAGTTCTTC. It is translated as CASSPSTSGGRYNEQFF.

The V call is TRBV27, the J call TRBJ2-4, with D perhaps assigned TRBD1 or TRBD2 (6 bases each). This CDR3 spans 11 amino acids. Trimming pared 11 bases from V and 13 bases from J, leaving 18 bases between. Germline V gives CDR1 MNHEY, CDR2 SMNVEV (reference sequence). For the CDR3, the DNA is TGTGCCGCCGCTGGGGGGCTCGGGCAGTACTTC. Protein sequence: CAAAGGLGQYF.

The V and J genes are TRBV11-1 and TRBJ1-2; D not resolved. Trimming stripped 2 bases from V and 3 bases from J, with 10 bases between. Germline loops: CDR1 SGHAT, CDR2 FQDESV (reference sequence). The CDR3 is 14 residues long. The CDR3 sequence: CASSLSSLDYGYTF. The DNA for the CDR3 is TGTGCCAGCAGCTTAAGTTCGTTGGACTATGGCTACACCTTC.

This clonotype was detected ten times or more. This rearrangement joins TRBV29-1 to TRBJ2-3, with D possibly matching TRBD1 (6 bases). Trimming cost V 0 bases and J 1 base, with 14 bases left between them. This CDR3 region has 16 residues. Germline V gene sequence: CDR1 SQVTM, CDR2 ANQGSEA. The CDR3 DNA follows: TGCAGCGTTGAAGAAGGGACACCTTTTGGCACAGATACGCAGTATTTT. Translating gives CSVEEGTPFGTDTQYF.

This clonotype was picked up a small number of times. In DNA, the CDR3 is TGCAGTGCCCTTACGACAGGGTTCTATGGCTACACCTTC. This gives the protein CSALTTGFYGYTF. The chain joins TRBV20-1 to TRBJ1-2; 7 bases are a match to TRBD1. This CDR3 is built from 13 residues. V lost 6 bases to trimming and J lost 4 bases; unmatched junction nucleotides: 8. Germline V gene lookup returns CDR1 DFQATT and CDR2 SNEGSKA (reference sequence).

V gene TRBV25-1 combines with J gene TRBJ2-7; D is perhaps TRBD1 or TRBD2 (6 bases each). Trimming stripped 1 base from V and 4 bases from J, with 11 bases between. This CDR3 region has 14 residues. Germline V lookup: CDR1 MGHDK, CDR2 SYGVNS. As DNA, the CDR3 is TGTGCCAGCAGTGAATCGGGGGCTTTTTACGAGCAGTACTTC. Encoded protein: CASSESGAFYEQYF.

The gene calls are TRBV6-1 and TRBJ2-3, with TRBD1 matching over 10 bases. The CDR3 sequence is 15 residues long. V shed 6 bases, J shed 5 bases, and the junction held 8 bases outside the gene matches. CDR1 is MNHNS, CDR2 SASEGT, per germline. CDR3 sequence: CASRTDRGLGDTQYF. CDR3 DNA sequence: TGTGCCAGCAGAACCGACAGGGGGCTCGGAGATACGCAGTATTTT.

The J gene is TRBJ1-5, the V gene TRBV29-1, with D tentatively TRBD1 (6 bases). The CDR3 has 13 residues. V gave up 6 bases and J gave up 5 bases, with 14 bases separating them. Germline V gene sequence: CDR1 SQVTM, CDR2 ANQGSEA. This chain's CDR3 is CSVQQGEDQPQHF. The CDR3 DNA reads TGCAGCGTCCAACAGGGAGAGGATCAGCCCCAGCATTTT.

V usage is TRBV10-3 and J usage is TRBJ2-1; D gene uncertain. This CDR3 has 14 amino acids. Trimming stripped 10 bases from V and 5 bases from J, with 18 bases between. Germline V gene lookup returns CDR1 ENHRY and CDR2 SYGVKD. The CDR3 loop reads CATALDELNNEQFF. DNA for the CDR3: TGTGCCACAGCCCTGGACGAACTGAACAATGAGCAGTTCTTC.

V gene TRBV10-3 combines with J gene TRBJ2-1, with 11 bases identical to TRBD2. CDR3 size: 20 residues. V gave up 3 bases and J gave up 2 bases; unmatched junction bases: 15. Germline V gives CDR1 ENHRY, CDR2 SYGVKD. CDR3 nucleotides: TGTGCCATCAGTGACGACCGGGGGATTAGCGGGGGGGTACCCTACAATGAGCAGTTCTTC. Its translation: CAISDDRGISGGVPYNEQFF.

Comments on this clonotype: A much bigger clone sits one base away, suggesting this may be a read error. The chain carries TRBV4-2 and TRBJ2-1, with 13 bases lining up with TRBD2. The CDR3 spans 15 residues. Looked up from germline, CDR1 is LGHNA and CDR2 is YNFKEQ. CDR3 amino acids: CVSSQTSGGDNEQFF. Here the CDR3 DNA reads TGTGTCAGCAGCCAAACTAGCGGGGGGGACAATGAGCAGTTCTTC.

The chain combines TRBV5-1 with TRBJ2-7, with no clear D. The CDR3 length is 15 residues. V was cut by 0 bases and J by 0 bases, with 10 bases left in between. Germline V gives CDR1 SGHRS, CDR2 YFSETQ. DNA of the CDR3: TGCGCCAGCAGCTTGGCCGGCGTTAACTCCTACGAGCAGTACTTC. It specifies CASSLAGVNSYEQYF.

The chain employs TRBV4-3 and TRBJ2-5; D ambiguous. Looked up from germline, CDR1 is LGHNA and CDR2 is YSLEER. Trimming left V 1 base short and J 1 base short, with 10 bases between. The length of the CDR3 is 15 residues. In DNA, the CDR3 is TGCGCCAGCAGCCAAGTGTTATCAGGCCAAGAGACCCAGTACTTC. As protein: CASSQVLSGQETQYF.